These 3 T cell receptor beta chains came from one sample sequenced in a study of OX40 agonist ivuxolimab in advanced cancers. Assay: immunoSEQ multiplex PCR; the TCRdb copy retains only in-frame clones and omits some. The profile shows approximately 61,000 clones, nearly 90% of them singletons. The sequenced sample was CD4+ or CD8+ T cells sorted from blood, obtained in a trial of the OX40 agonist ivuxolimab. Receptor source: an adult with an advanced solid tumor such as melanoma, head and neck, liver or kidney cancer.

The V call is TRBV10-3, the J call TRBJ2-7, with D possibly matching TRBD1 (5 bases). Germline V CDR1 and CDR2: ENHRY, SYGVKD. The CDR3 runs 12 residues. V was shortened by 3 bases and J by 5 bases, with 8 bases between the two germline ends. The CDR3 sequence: CAISDLTDEQYF. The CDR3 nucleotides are TGTGCCATCAGTGATCTGACAGACGAGCAGTACTTC.

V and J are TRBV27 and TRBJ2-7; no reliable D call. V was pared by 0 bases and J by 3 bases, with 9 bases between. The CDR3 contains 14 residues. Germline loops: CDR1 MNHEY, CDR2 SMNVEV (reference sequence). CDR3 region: CASSLSLTNYEQYF. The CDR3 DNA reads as TGTGCCAGCAGTTTATCATTGACAAACTACGAGCAGTACTTC.

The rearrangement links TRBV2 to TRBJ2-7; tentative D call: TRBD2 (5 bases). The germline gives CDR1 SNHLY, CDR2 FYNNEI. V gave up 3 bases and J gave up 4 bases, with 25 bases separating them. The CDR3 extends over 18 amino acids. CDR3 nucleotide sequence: TGTGCCAGCAGTGATTCCCTTTTAAGGAGCGGTGGTCGATACGAGCAGTACTTC. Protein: CASSDSLLRSGGRYEQYF.